The clone carrying this T cell receptor (beta chain) was found once. The data originate from a study of blood T cell repertoires in COVID-19. Study-wide background: Sites across the United States, Italy and Spain contributed samples from acute and convalescent COVID-19.

Assay used: immunoSEQ multiplex PCR; TCRdb lists only in-frame clones, some missing. This sample yields about 160,000 clones, of which about 83% are seen a single time; about 9.4% belongs to the top ten. The CDR3 covers 16 residues. The V end lost 3 bases, the J end lost 4 bases, and 15 bases lay between the germline ends. Germline V lookup: CDR1 KGHDR, CDR2 SFDVKD. The chain recombines TRBV24-1 with TRBJ1-5, with D perhaps matching TRBD1 (6 bases). The TCR sequence derives from a woman in her seventies with COVID-19, enrolled during active disease. Source material: peripheral blood. The CDR3 nucleotides are TGTGCCACCAGTGATCCCACACAGGGAGGGAATCAGCCCCAGCATTTT. It specifies CATSDPTQGGNQPQHF.